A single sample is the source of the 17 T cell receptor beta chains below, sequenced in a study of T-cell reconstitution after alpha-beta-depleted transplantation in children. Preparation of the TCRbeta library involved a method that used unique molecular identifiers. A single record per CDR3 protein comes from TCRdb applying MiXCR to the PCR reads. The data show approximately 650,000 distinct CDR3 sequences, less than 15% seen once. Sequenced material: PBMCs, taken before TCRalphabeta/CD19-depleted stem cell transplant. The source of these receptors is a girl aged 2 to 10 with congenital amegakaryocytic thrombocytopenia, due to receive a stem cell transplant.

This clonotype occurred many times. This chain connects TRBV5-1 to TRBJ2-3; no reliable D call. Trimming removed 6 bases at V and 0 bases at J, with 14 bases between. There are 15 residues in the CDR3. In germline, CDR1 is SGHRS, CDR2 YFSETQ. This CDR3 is CASTQGASSTDTQYF. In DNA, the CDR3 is TGCGCCAGCACCCAAGGTGCCTCTAGCACAGATACGCAGTATTTT.

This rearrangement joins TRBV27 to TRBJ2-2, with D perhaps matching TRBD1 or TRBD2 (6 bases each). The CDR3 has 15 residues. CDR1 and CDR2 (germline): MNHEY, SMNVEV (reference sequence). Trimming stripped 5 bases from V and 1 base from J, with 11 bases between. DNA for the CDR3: TGTGCCAGCAGTCCCGCGGGACAGAACACCGGGGAGCTGTTTTTT. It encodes CASSPAGQNTGELFF.

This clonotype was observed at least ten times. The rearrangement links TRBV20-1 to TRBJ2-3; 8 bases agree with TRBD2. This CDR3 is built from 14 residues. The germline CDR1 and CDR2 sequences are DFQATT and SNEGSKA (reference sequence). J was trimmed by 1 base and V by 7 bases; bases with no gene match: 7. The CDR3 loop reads CSVVTSGRTDTQYF. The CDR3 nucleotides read TGCAGTGTGGTCACTAGCGGCCGCACAGATACGCAGTATTTT.

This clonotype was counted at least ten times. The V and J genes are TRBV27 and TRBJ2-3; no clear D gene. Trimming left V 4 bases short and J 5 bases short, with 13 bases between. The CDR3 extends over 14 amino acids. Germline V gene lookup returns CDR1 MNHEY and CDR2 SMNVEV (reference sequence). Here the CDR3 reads CASSSTLFGDTQYF. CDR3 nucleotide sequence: TGTGCCAGCAGTTCCACTCTTTTCGGAGATACGCAGTATTTT.

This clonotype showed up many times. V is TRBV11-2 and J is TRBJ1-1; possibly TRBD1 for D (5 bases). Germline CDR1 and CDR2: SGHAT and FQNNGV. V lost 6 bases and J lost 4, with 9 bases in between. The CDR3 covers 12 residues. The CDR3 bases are TGTGCCAGCAGGAGGGGACTCACTGAAGCTTTCTTT. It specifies CASRRGLTEAFF.

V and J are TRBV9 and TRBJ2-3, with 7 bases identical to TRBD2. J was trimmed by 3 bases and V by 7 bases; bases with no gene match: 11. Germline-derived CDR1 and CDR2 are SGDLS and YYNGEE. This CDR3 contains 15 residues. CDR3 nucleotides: TGTGCCAGCTCTGGGGGGGGGGAAGAAACAGATACGCAGTATTTT. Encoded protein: CASSGGGEETDTQYF.

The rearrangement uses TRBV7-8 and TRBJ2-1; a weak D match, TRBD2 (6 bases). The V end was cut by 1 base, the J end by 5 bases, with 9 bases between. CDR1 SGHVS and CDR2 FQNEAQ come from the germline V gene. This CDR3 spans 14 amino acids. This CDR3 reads CASSLDGGDNEQFF. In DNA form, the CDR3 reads TGTGCCAGCAGCTTAGACGGCGGGGACAATGAGCAGTTCTTC.

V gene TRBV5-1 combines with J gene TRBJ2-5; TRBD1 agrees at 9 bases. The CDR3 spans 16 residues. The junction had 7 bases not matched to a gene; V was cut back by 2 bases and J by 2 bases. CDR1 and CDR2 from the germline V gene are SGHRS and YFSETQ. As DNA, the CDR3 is TGCGCCAGCAGCTTCCTGGGACAGGGAGGACAAGAGACCCAGTACTTC. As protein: CASSFLGQGGQETQYF.

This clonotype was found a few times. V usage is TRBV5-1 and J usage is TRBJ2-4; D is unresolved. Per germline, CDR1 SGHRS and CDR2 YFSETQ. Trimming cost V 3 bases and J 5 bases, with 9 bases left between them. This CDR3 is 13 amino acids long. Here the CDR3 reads CASSSYLQNIQYF. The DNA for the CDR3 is TGCGCCAGCAGCTCCTATTTACAAAACATTCAGTACTTC.

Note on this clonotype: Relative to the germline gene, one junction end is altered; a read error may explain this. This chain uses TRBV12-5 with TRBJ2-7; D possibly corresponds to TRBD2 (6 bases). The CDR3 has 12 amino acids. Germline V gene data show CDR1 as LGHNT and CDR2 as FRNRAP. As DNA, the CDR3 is TGTGCTAGTGGCTTGGGGGGAGCCGAGCAGTACTTC. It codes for CASGLGGAEQYF. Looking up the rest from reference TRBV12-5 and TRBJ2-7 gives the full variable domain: DARVTQTPRHKVTEMGQEVTMRCQPILGHNTVFWYRQTMMQGLELLAYFRNRAPLDDSGMPKDRFSAEMPDATLATLKIQPSEPRDSAVYFCASGLGGAEQYFGPGTRLTVT.

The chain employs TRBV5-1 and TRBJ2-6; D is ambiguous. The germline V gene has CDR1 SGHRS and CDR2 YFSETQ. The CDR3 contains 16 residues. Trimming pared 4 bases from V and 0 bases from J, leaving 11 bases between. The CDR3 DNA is TGCGCCAGCAGCCCCGGACGCAACTCTGGGGCCAACGTCCTGACTTTC. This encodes CASSPGRNSGANVLTF.

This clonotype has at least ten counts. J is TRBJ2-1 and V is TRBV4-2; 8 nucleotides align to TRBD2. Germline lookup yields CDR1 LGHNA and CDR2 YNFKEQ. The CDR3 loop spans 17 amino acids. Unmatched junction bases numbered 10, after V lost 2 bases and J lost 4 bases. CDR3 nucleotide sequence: TGTGCCAGCAGCCAACTATCACTAGCGGACAGATACAATGAGCAGTTCTTC. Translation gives CASSQLSLADRYNEQFF.

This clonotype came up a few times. DNA for the CDR3: TGCAGTGCTTACTTAGGGACAGGGAAGTATACGCAGTATTTT. This translates into CSAYLGTGKYTQYF. V and J are TRBV20-1 and TRBJ2-3; TRBD1 matches 9 bases. Germline CDR1 is DFQATT and CDR2 is SNEGSKA (reference sequence). The junction had 10 bases not matched to a gene; V was cut back by 5 bases and J by 7 bases. The CDR3 is 14 amino acids.

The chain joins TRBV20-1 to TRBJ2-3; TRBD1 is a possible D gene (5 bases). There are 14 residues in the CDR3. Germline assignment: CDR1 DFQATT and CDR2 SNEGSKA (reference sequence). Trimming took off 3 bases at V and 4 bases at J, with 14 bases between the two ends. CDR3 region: CSARRPQGADTQYF. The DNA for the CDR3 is TGCAGTGCTAGGCGGCCCCAGGGTGCAGATACGCAGTATTTT.

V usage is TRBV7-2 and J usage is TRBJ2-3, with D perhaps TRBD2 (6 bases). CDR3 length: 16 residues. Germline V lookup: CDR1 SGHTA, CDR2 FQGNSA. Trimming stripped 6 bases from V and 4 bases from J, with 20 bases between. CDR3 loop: CASRQGFSWGADTQYF. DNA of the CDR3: TGTGCCAGCAGGCAAGGGTTTAGCTGGGGGGCAGATACGCAGTATTTT.

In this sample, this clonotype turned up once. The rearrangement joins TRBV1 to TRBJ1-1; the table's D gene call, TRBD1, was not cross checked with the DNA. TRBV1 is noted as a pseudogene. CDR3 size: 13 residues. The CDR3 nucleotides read TGCACCAGCAGCCGCTTCCGGGACCGTGAAGCTTTCTTT. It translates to CTSSRFRDREAFF.

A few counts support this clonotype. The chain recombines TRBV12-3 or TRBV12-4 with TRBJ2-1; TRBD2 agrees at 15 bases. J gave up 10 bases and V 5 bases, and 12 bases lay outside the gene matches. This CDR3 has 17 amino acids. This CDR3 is CASSKNTGTSGRPEQFF. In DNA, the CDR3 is TGTGCCAGCAGTAAAAACACCGGGACTAGCGGGAGGCCCGAGCAGTTCTTC.